The 10 T cell receptor beta chains reported below all come from one sample, sequenced in a study of cytomegalovirus exposure and HLA in healthy donors. The primer mix had 60 Vbeta and 13 Jbeta primers. Data came from immunoSEQ multiplex PCR; TCRdb stores just in-frame clones and leaves some out. This table has 150,000 to 200,000 clones, about 79% appearing once. Sequencing input: PBMCs. The receptors were sampled from a man aged 50 to 60 in good health and CMV-seropositive.

V and J are TRBV2 and TRBJ2-4; tentative D call: TRBD2 (5 bases). Trimming cost V 6 bases and J 1 base, with 16 bases left between them. The CDR3 is made up of 16 amino acids. CDR1 is SNHLY and CDR2 is FYNNEI in the germline V gene. CDR3 in amino acids: CASRDWTRAAKNIQYF. CDR3 DNA sequence: TGTGCCAGCAGGGACTGGACTCGGGCGGCCAAAAACATTCAGTACTTC.

The J gene is TRBJ2-3, the V gene TRBV4-2; D may be TRBD2 (6 bases). The CDR3 totals 19 residues. V was pared by 0 bases and J by 7 bases, with 26 bases between. Germline CDR1 and CDR2: LGHNA and YNFKEQ. The CDR3 DNA reads as TGTGCCAGCAGCCAAGAATGGAGCGGGCGGAGATCCACCTTAAATACGCAGTATTTT. This translates into CASSQEWSGRRSTLNTQYF.

This chain links TRBV7-2 with TRBJ1-5; 7 nucleotides agree with TRBD1. CDR3 length: 19 amino acids. V shed 5 bases and J 3 bases; nucleotides not matched to a gene: 19. The V gene's germline CDR1 is SGHTA and CDR2 FQGNSA. The CDR3 sequence is CASSPGPTGRLIPNQPQHF. The CDR3 nucleotides are TGTGCCAGCAGCCCAGGACCGACAGGGAGGTTAATCCCCAATCAGCCCCAGCATTTT.

This clone was found once. This chain links TRBV27 with TRBJ2-1; 9 bases are shared with TRBD1. J gave up 9 bases and V 5 bases, and 8 bases lay outside the gene matches. Germline-derived CDR1 and CDR2 are MNHEY and SMNVEV (reference sequence). The CDR3 has 14 residues. DNA of the CDR3: TGTGCCAGCAGTCCGGGACAGGGCTTGGGTGAGCAGTTCTTC. Protein product: CASSPGQGLGEQFF.

This chain connects TRBV4-1 to TRBJ2-1; perhaps TRBD2 as D (5 bases). Germline V gene lookup returns CDR1 MGHRA and CDR2 YSYEKL. The V gene lost 3 bases and the J gene lost 8 bases, with 20 bases spanning the gap. The CDR3 loop spans 16 amino acids. The CDR3 sequence: CASSHLGRRPRDEQFF. In DNA, the CDR3 is TGCGCCAGCAGCCACTTAGGGCGGAGGCCGCGGGATGAGCAGTTCTTC.

This chain uses TRBV19 with TRBJ1-5, with 9 bases matching TRBD1. Germline loops: CDR1 LNHDA, CDR2 SQIVND (reference sequence). J lost 6 bases, V lost 1 base, and 4 bases had no gene match. The length of the CDR3 is 15 residues. CDR3 sequence (DNA): TGTGCCAGTAGTATAGTTGGGACAGGGTCTCAGCCCCAGCATTTT. This translates into CASSIVGTGSQPQHF.

V usage is TRBV5-1 and J usage is TRBJ2-5; 15 bases align to TRBD2. CDR1 and CDR2 from the germline V gene are SGHRS and YFSETQ. The CDR3 covers 16 residues. The V segment lost 3 bases and the J segment 8 bases; nucleotides outside the gene matches: 8. CDR3 sequence: CASSWGLAGGLKTQYF. In DNA, the CDR3 is TGCGCCAGCAGCTGGGGACTAGCGGGGGGATTGAAAACCCAGTACTTC. Using reference TRBV5-1 and TRBJ2-5 for the parts outside the CDR3, the full variable domain is KAGVTQTPRYLIKTRGQQVTLSCSPISGHRSVSWYQQTPGQGLQFLFEYFSETQRNKGNFPGRFSGRQFSNSRSEMNVSTLELGDSALYLCASSWGLAGGLKTQYFGPGTRLLVL.

This chain connects TRBV5-6 to TRBJ1-4; D might be TRBD1 (6 bases). Trimming cost V 1 base and J 11 bases, with 12 bases left between them. Germline V gives CDR1 SGHDT, CDR2 YYEEEE. The CDR3 totals 13 residues. CDR3 sequence: CASSLSRGGKLFF. The CDR3 region has the DNA TGTGCCAGCAGCTTGTCCAGGGGAGGGAAACTGTTTTTT.

V and J are TRBV9 and TRBJ2-7, with 9 nucleotides matching TRBD1. Trimming took 0 bases from V and 2 from J; bases not matched to a gene: 3. CDR3 length equals 15 residues. In germline, CDR1 is SGDLS, CDR2 YYNGEE. The CDR3 nucleotides read TGTGCCAGCAGCGTAGGACAGGGGGGTACCTACGAGCAGTACTTC. This codes for CASSVGQGGTYEQYF.

This sequence joins TRBV5-6 and TRBJ1-2; 7 bases are shared with TRBD1. The CDR3 length is 19 residues. V lost 3 bases, J lost 8 bases, and 25 bases stayed unmatched. Germline CDR1 is SGHDT and CDR2 is YYEEEE. In DNA, the CDR3 is TGTGCCAGCAGCTCCTTAAAAGGGGGCGAAAGAAGATTAGGAGTCGGCTACACCTTC. Its translation is CASSSLKGGERRLGVGYTF.